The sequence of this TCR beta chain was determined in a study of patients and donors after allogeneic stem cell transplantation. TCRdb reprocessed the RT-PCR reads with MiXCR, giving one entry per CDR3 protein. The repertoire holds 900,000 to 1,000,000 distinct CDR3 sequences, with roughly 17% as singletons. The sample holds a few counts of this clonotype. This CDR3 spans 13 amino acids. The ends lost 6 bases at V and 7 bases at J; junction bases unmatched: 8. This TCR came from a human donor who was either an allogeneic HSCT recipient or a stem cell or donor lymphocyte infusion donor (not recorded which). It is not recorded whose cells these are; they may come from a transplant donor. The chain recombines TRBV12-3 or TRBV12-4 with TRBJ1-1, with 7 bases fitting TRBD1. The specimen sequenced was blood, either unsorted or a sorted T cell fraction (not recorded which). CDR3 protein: CASSPGGRDEAFF. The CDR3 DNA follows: TGTGCCAGCAGCCCAGGGGGGCGGGATGAAGCTTTCTTT.